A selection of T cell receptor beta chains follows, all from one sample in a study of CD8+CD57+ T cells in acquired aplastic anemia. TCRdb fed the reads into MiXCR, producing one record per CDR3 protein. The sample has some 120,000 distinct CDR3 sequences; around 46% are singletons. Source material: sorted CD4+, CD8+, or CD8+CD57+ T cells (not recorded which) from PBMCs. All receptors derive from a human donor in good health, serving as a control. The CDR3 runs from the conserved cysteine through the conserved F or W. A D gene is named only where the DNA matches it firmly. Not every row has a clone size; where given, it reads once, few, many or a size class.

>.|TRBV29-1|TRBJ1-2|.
CSVDPGGHYGYTF
TGCAGCGTTGATCCTGGGGGCCATTATGGCTACACCTTC
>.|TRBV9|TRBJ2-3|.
CASSVDRTGSTDTQYF
TGTGCCAGCAGCGTAGATAGGACTGGAAGCACAGATACGCAGTATTTT
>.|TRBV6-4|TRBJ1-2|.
CASRRVVSGYTF
TGTGCCAGCAGAAGAGTGGTGAGTGGCTACACCTTC
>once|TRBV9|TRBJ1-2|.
CASSVATGPRRRRGYGYTF
TGTGCCAGCAGCGTAGCGACGGGCCCGAGAAGACGTCGTGGCTATGGCTACACCTTC
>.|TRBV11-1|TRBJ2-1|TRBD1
CASSLGQGGSYNEQFF
TGTGCCAGCAGCCTGGGACAGGGGGGGTCCTACAATGAGCAGTTCTTC
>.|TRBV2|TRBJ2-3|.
CASSLHFFSLDMTDTQYF
TGTGCCAGCAGTCTCCACTTTTTCTCTCTAGATATGACAGATACGCAGTATTTT
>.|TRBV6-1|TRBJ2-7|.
CASRDVSYEQYF
TGTGCCAGCAGGGACGTCTCCTACGAGCAGTACTTC
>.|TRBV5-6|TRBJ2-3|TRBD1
CASSFLQGGTDTQYF
TGTGCCAGCAGCTTTTTACAGGGGGGCACAGATACGCAGTATTTT
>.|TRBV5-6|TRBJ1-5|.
CASSLDGGLTYEHF
TGTGCCAGCAGCTTGGACGGGGGGCTCACCTACGAGCATTTT
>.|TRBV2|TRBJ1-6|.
CASSVGAGSPLHF
TGTGCCAGCAGTGTAGGGGCGGGTTCACCCCTCCACTTT
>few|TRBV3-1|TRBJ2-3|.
CASRGGPVSDTQYF
TGTGCCAGCAGAGGGGGGCCGGTATCAGATACGCAGTATTTT
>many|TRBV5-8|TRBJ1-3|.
CASSGWDGNTIYF
TGTGCCAGCAGCGGATGGGATGGAAACACCATATATTTT